This T cell receptor (beta chain) was sequenced during a study of blood T cell repertoires in COVID-19. Losses at the gene ends were 6 bases for V and 3 bases for J; bases not matched to a gene: 12. There are 16 residues in the CDR3. From germline, CDR1 is SNHLY and CDR2 FYNNEI. Here immunoSEQ multiplex PCR was the method, and the copy in TCRdb shows in-frame clones only, minus some. This sample has about 110,000 clones, with more than 65% found just once. This chain connects TRBV2 to TRBJ1-2, with 8 nucleotides matching TRBD1. This receptor was taken from a woman at least 80 years old with acute or convalescent COVID-19. The sequenced material came from peripheral blood. The CDR3 loop is CASRASPGGVDYGYTF. Written as DNA, the CDR3 is TGTGCCAGCAGGGCTAGTCCAGGGGGCGTAGACTATGGCTACACCTTC.